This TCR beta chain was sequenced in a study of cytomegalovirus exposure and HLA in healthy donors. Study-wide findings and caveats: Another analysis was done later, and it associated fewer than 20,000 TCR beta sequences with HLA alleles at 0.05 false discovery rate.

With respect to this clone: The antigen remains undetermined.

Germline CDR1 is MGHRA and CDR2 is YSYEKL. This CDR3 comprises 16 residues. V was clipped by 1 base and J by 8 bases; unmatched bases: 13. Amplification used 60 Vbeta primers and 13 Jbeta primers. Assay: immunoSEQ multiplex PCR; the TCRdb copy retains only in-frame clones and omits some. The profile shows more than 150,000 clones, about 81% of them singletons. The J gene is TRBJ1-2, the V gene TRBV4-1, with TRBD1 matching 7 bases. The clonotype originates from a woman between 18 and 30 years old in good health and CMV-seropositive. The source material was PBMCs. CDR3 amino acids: CASSQATQGLLRGYTF. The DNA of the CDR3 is TGCGCCAGCAGCCAAGCCACACAGGGGCTTTTACGGGGCTACACCTTC.